These T cell receptor beta chains were read from a single sample in a study of blood T cell repertoires in COVID-19. Data came from immunoSEQ multiplex PCR; TCRdb stores just in-frame clones and leaves some out. The sample carries approximately 250,000 clones, 84% recorded once. The specimen sequenced was peripheral blood. Receptors were obtained from a man aged 55 to 70 with acute or convalescent COVID-19. CDR3s include the opening cysteine and the closing phenylalanine or tryptophan. Each record gives: V gene, D gene, clone size, J gene, CDR3 DNA, CDR3 protein. D genes are given only for firm matches. Only some rows state a clone size, as once, few, many or a class for expanded clones.

>TRBV7-3|.|.|TRBJ2-5
TGTGCCAGCAGCTTGTCGGGGCAAGAGACCCAGTACTTC
CASSLSGQETQYF
>TRBV5-8|TRBD1|.|TRBJ1-5
TGTGCCAGCAGCTTTAGGGGACAGCGCTCCTCTTTCTATAAGCCCCAGCATTTT
CASSFRGQRSSFYKPQHF
>TRBV6-2/TRBV6-3|.|.|TRBJ2-7
TGTGCCAGCAGTTCTGAGGGAAAGGCCAGGAAGGAGCAGTACTTC
CASSSEGKARKEQYF
>TRBV3-1/TRBV3-2|TRBD1|.|TRBJ2-7
TGTGCCAGCAGCGGAGGCGGGACAGGGAACTACGAGCAGTACTTC
CASSGGGTGNYEQYF
>TRBV19|.|.|TRBJ1-5
TGTGCCAGTAGTACGGGGCAGGGGTCGAGTCAGCCCCAGCATTTT
CASSTGQGSSQPQHF
>TRBV5-6|TRBD1|.|TRBJ1-1
TGTGCCAGCAGCTTACAGGGGGGCGGGACTGAAGCTTTCTTT
CASSLQGGGTEAFF
>TRBV28|TRBD2|once|TRBJ2-2
TGTGCCAGCAGTCGCATAGCGGGAGGGCCAAAACCCACGAACACCGGGGAGCTGTTTTTT
CASSRIAGGPKPTNTGELFF
>TRBV9|TRBD1|.|TRBJ1-1
TGTGCCAGCAGTAGGACAGGGGCTACCACTGAAGCTTTCTTT
CASSRTGATTEAFF
>TRBV13|TRBD1|once|TRBJ2-7
TGTGCCAGCAGCTTGAGGACAGGGGTTAACGAGCAGTACTTC
CASSLRTGVNEQYF
>TRBV2|.|few|TRBJ2-5
TGTGCCAGCAGTGCGGGGAACGCATTTCAAGAGACCCAGTACTTC
CASSAGNAFQETQYF
>TRBV27|TRBD1|.|TRBJ1-6
TGTGCCAGCAGTTACCGGACAGGGGTTAATTCACCCCTCCACTTT
CASSYRTGVNSPLHF
>TRBV10-3|TRBD1|.|TRBJ2-5
TGTGCCATCAGTACAGGGGAAGAGACCCAGTACTTC
CAISTGEETQYF
>TRBV19|TRBD2|few|TRBJ2-1
TGTGCCAGTAGTTATGGGCTAGCGGCCTACAATGAGCAGTTCTTC
CASSYGLAAYNEQFF
>TRBV7-3|TRBD1|once|TRBJ2-2
TGTGCCAGCAGCTTCACAGGGGCCGGGGAGCTGTTTTTT
CASSFTGAGELFF
>TRBV5-1|.|.|TRBJ2-5
TGCGCCAGCAGCTTGGGGGCAGGCCAAGAGACCCAGTACTTC
CASSLGAGQETQYF
>TRBV4-2|.|.|TRBJ2-7
TGTGCCAGCAGCCAAGGACTTAGCGTTCCCTCCTACGAGCAGTACTTC
CASSQGLSVPSYEQYF
>TRBV7-9|.|once|TRBJ1-1
TGTGCCAGCAGCAGCCCGATAGGGGGGGAGTCCTCCCTTGAAGCTTTCTTT
CASSSPIGGESSLEAFF
>TRBV9|.|.|TRBJ1-3
TGTGCCAGCAGCACTACGGGACACCAGGGAAACACCATATATTTT
CASSTTGHQGNTIYF
>TRBV3-1/TRBV3-2|TRBD2|.|TRBJ2-3
TGTGCCAGCAGCCTAACTAGCGGGGAAACAGATACGCAGTATTTT
CASSLTSGETDTQYF
>TRBV6-2/TRBV6-3|.|.|TRBJ2-2
TGTGCCAGCAGTTACCAGGGATGGGAGCTGTTTTTT
CASSYQGWELFF
>TRBV28|.|.|TRBJ2-1
TGTGCCAGCAGTTTATGGGGGGCGGAAGAGCAGTTCTTC
CASSLWGAEEQFF
>TRBV3-1/TRBV3-2|TRBD1|.|TRBJ1-3
TGTGCCAGCAGCCAAGGGACAGGACCCTCTGGAAACACCATATATTTT
CASSQGTGPSGNTIYF
>TRBV28|.|.|TRBJ1-6
TGTGCCAGCAGTTTCGGGGGATTAGGCTCCTATAATTCACCCCTCCACTTT
CASSFGGLGSYNSPLHF
>TRBV30|.|.|TRBJ2-7
TGTGCCTGGAGGGGGGGAGGGGGGGTGGAGCAGTACTTC
CAWRGGGGVEQYF